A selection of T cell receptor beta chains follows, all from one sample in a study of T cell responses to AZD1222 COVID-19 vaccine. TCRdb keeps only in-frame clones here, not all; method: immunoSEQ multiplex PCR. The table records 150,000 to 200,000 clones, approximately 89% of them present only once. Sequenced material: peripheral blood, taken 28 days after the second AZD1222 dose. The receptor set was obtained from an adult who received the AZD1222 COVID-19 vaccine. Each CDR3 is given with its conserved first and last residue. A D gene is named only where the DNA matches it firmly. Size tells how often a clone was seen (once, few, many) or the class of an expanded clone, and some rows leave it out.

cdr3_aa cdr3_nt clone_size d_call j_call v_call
CATTFTAGANVLTF TGTGCCACTACTTTCACAGCTGGGGCCAACGTCCTGACTTTC once . TRBJ2-6 TRBV19
CATSSRPGQKFNSNQPQHF TGTGCCACCAGCAGTCGCCCGGGACAGAAATTCAATAGCAATCAGCCCCAGCATTTT few TRBD1 TRBJ1-5 TRBV15
CASSLTGRANTGELFF TGTGCCAGCAGCTTAACCGGCAGGGCGAACACCGGGGAGCTGTTTTTT . . TRBJ2-2 TRBV7-3
CASSLYAGELFF TGTGCCAGCAGTTTATATGCCGGGGAGCTGTTTTTT . . TRBJ2-2 TRBV12-3/TRBV12-4
CASSPLGGNNQPQHF TGTGCCAGCAGCCCCCTAGGCGGAAACAATCAGCCCCAGCATTTT . . TRBJ1-5 TRBV25-1
CATSIPGLEKNTIYF TGTGCCACCAGCATACCGGGACTCGAAAAGAACACCATATATTTT once . TRBJ1-3 TRBV15
CASSPFDSSYNEQFF TGTGCCAGCTCACCTTTTGACAGCTCCTACAATGAGCAGTTCTTC . . TRBJ2-1 TRBV18
CASSEYYRVNTEAFF TGTGCCAGCAGTGAATATTACAGGGTGAACACTGAAGCTTTCTTT . . TRBJ1-1 TRBV6-1
CASSLSGQKQFF TGTGCCAGCAGCCTTTCCGGACAGAAGCAGTTCTTC . . TRBJ2-1 TRBV7-3
CASSILGQAIAFF TGTGCCAGTAGTATATTGGGGCAGGCGATTGCTTTCTTT . . TRBJ1-1 TRBV19
CASSLGRTQTYEQYF TGTGCCAGCAGCTTGGGGCGGACCCAAACCTACGAGCAGTACTTC . . TRBJ2-7 TRBV5-4
CASITGGPNEKLFF TGTGCCAGCATCACAGGGGGACCTAATGAAAAACTGTTTTTT . . TRBJ1-4 TRBV21-1
CASSSGAYEQYF TGTGCCAGCAGTTCGGGAGCCTACGAGCAGTACTTC . . TRBJ2-7 TRBV12-3/TRBV12-4
CASRVSSYNSPLHF TGTGCCAGCCGAGTTAGCTCCTATAATTCACCCCTCCACTTT once . TRBJ1-6 TRBV19
CASSLGAWAGGREQYF TGTGCCAGCAGTTTAGGAGCTTGGGCGGGAGGGCGTGAGCAGTACTTC . TRBD2 TRBJ2-7 TRBV27
CASSSGSLNEQFF TGTGCCTCGTCTAGCGGGAGCTTAAATGAGCAGTTCTTC . TRBD2 TRBJ2-1 TRBV30
CATGRGSSYEQYF TGTGCCACCGGTCGGGGGTCCTCCTACGAGCAGTACTTC . . TRBJ2-7 TRBV27
CASSQYRNTEAFF TGTGCCAGCAGCCAGTACAGGAACACTGAAGCTTTCTTT . . TRBJ1-1 TRBV16
CASLGDPSTDTQYF TGTGCCAGTTTGGGTGACCCTAGCACAGATACGCAGTATTTT . . TRBJ2-3 TRBV11-2
CASSSGAGGPYEQYF TGCGCCAGCAGTTCTGGGGCAGGGGGACCCTACGAGCAGTACTTC few TRBD1 TRBJ2-7 TRBV4-3
CASSFEGFYGYTF TGTGCCAGCAGCTTCGAGGGGTTCTATGGCTACACCTTC . . TRBJ1-2 TRBV5-6
CASSIAQLAKNIQYF TGTGCCAGTAGTATAGCCCAGTTAGCCAAAAACATTCAGTACTTC . . TRBJ2-4 TRBV19
CASSLILADYNEQFF TGTGCCAGCAGCTTGATCCTAGCGGACTACAATGAGCAGTTCTTC . TRBD2 TRBJ2-1 TRBV5-8
CASSPVPGTSKPSGNTIYF TGTGCCAGCTCACCGGTCCCTGGGACATCCAAACCTTCTGGAAACACCATATATTTT . . TRBJ1-3 TRBV18
CSASRGVNTGELFF TGCAGTGCAAGTAGGGGGGTGAACACCGGGGAGCTGTTTTTT . . TRBJ2-2 TRBV20-1
CASSYVGGPQYF TGTGCCAGCAGTTACGTAGGTGGTCCTCAGTATTTT . . TRBJ2-3 TRBV6-5
CASSQGKTTEQYF TGTGCCAGCAGCCAGGGTAAAACAACGGAGCAGTACTTC . . TRBJ2-7 TRBV3-1/TRBV3-2
CASSRGGSGGQETQYF TGTGCCAGTAGTAGGGGAGGAAGCGGGGGGCAAGAGACCCAGTACTTC . TRBD2 TRBJ2-5 TRBV19
CASSVGGTGVYGYTF TGTGCCAGCAGCGTAGGGGGGACAGGGGTCTATGGCTACACCTTC . TRBD1 TRBJ1-2 TRBV9
CASSEHTPDRAHSGYTF TGTGCCAGCAGTGAACATACTCCGGACAGGGCCCACAGTGGCTACACCTTC . TRBD1 TRBJ1-2 TRBV6-1
CASSWNGRNYEQYF TGTGCCAGCAGCTGGAATGGACGGAATTACGAGCAGTACTTC . . TRBJ2-7 TRBV5-5
CASSEGWESHGYTF TGTGCCAGTAGTGAGGGGTGGGAAAGTCATGGCTACACCTTC . . TRBJ1-2 TRBV19
CASSHPSGQPNTEAFF TGCGCCAGCAGCCACCCTTCGGGACAGCCGAACACTGAAGCTTTCTTT . TRBD1 TRBJ1-1 TRBV4-1
CSASAPADEQFF TGCAGTGCTAGTGCGCCCGCGGATGAGCAGTTCTTC once . TRBJ2-1 TRBV20-1
CASSSSMNTEAFF TGTGCCAGCAGCTCCTCAATGAACACTGAAGCTTTCTTT few . TRBJ1-1 TRBV7-3
CATGKGQSYEQYF TGTGCCACCGGAAAGGGACAGTCCTACGAGCAGTACTTC . TRBD1 TRBJ2-7 TRBV19
CASSMTGTAFRGLYSNQPQHF TGTGCCAGTAGTATGACAGGGACAGCCTTCCGGGGGCTTTATAGCAATCAGCCCCAGCATTTT . TRBD1 TRBJ1-5 TRBV19
CASSWFSANEQFF TGTGCCAGCAGTTGGTTCTCTGCCAATGAGCAGTTCTTC . . TRBJ2-1 TRBV12-3/TRBV12-4
CASSVGDRPNTGELFF TGTGCCAGCAGTGTAGGAGATCGCCCCAACACCGGGGAGCTGTTTTTT . . TRBJ2-2 TRBV25-1
CASSGGTSGRASYNEQFF TGTGCCAGCAGTGGTGGGACTAGCGGGAGGGCCTCCTACAATGAGCAGTTCTTC . TRBD2 TRBJ2-1 TRBV6-1
CASSQGRWLAGNTGELFF TGTGCCAGCAGCCAAGGGCGTTGGCTAGCGGGAAACACCGGGGAGCTGTTTTTT . TRBD2 TRBJ2-2 TRBV3-1/TRBV3-2
CASSQTPGQGREAFF TGTGCCAGCAGCCAAACCCCAGGACAGGGTCGGGAAGCTTTCTTT . TRBD1 TRBJ1-1 TRBV16
CASSPRGQGALADTQYF TGTGCCAGCAGCCCTAGGGGGCAGGGGGCGCTGGCCGATACGCAGTATTTT . TRBD1 TRBJ2-3 TRBV7-6
CASSLWGGNQPQHF TGTGCCAGCAGCTTATGGGGCGGCAATCAGCCCCAGCATTTT once . TRBJ1-5 TRBV7-9
CASSLDGGGSPLHF TGTGCCAGCAGCTTAGATGGGGGTGGGTCACCCCTCCACTTT . . TRBJ1-6 TRBV7-2
CASNEYGSRGHNEQFF TGTGCCAGCAACGAATACGGGAGTAGGGGTCACAATGAGCAGTTCTTC . . TRBJ2-1 TRBV5-6
CASSPSPREFTDTQYF TGTGCCAGCAGCCCCAGCCCCCGGGAGTTCACAGATACGCAGTATTTT once . TRBJ2-3 TRBV9
CASSESTLPTRYEQYF TGCGCCAGCAGTGAGTCGACGTTACCCACACGCTACGAGCAGTACTTC . . TRBJ2-7 TRBV10-2
CASSPWPANTEAFF TGTGCCAGCTCACCCTGGCCAGCGAACACTGAAGCTTTCTTT . . TRBJ1-1 TRBV18
CASSSEPGTGTNQPQHF TGTGCCAGCAGCAGCGAACCCGGGACAGGGACCAATCAGCCCCAGCATTTT . . TRBJ1-5 TRBV21-1
CASSMNSASNQPQHF TGTGCCAGTAGTATGAACAGCGCTTCTAATCAGCCCCAGCATTTT once . TRBJ1-5 TRBV19
CASSQDLGQPQHF TGCGCCAGCAGCCAAGATCTGGGGCAGCCCCAGCATTTT . . TRBJ1-5 TRBV4-3
CASSGGQGAYSGNTIYF TGTGCCAGCAGTGGGGGACAGGGGGCCTACTCTGGAAACACCATATATTTT . TRBD1 TRBJ1-3 TRBV25-1